This T cell receptor beta chain came from a study of cytomegalovirus exposure and HLA in healthy donors. Broader study findings: Altogether, 170 or so TCR beta chains were recorded as cytomegalovirus-associated.

Both 60 Vbeta primers and 13 Jbeta primers went into the PCR. TCRdb keeps only in-frame clones here, not all; method: immunoSEQ multiplex PCR. The sample yields some 100,000 clones, 70% to 85% seen once. Germline V gene sequence: CDR1 MNHNS, CDR2 SASEGT. The CDR3 sequence is 16 residues long. V shed 0 bases, J shed 2 bases, and the junction held 4 bases outside the gene matches. In this sample, this clone turned up a few times. As yet, its antigen is unknown. The chain has TRBV6-1 and TRBJ1-2, with TRBD1 identical over 9 bases. Material for sequencing was PBMCs. This clonotype was obtained from a woman between 50 and 59 years old in good health and CMV-seropositive. CDR3 in DNA: TGTGCCAGCAGTGAAGCCTTAGGACAGGGGAACTATGGCTACACCTTC. Its translation is CASSEALGQGNYGYTF.